Shown below are 13 T cell receptor beta chains from a single sample sequenced in a study. Via MiXCR, TCRdb re-called the RT-PCR reads, giving one row per CDR3 protein. The sample lists hundreds of thousands of distinct CDR3 sequences; 14% were seen once. The specimen was memory CD4+ T cells from blood. These receptors originate from a female donor in good health, serving as a healthy control.

The chain is built from TRBV6-2 or TRBV6-3 and TRBJ1-4; 8 nucleotides match TRBD1. The CDR3 loop spans 15 amino acids. Germline values: CDR1 MNHEY, CDR2 SVGEGT. Trimming removed 5 bases from V and 7 bases from J; junction bases left unmatched: 9. This chain's CDR3 is CASSTDRGRSEKLFF. The CDR3, as DNA: TGTGCCAGCAGTACCGACAGGGGTCGGTCTGAAAAACTGTTTTTT.

The rearrangement uses TRBV20-1 and TRBJ1-1; D gene ambiguous. CDR3 size: 14 residues. V lost 0 bases, J lost 3 bases, and 11 bases lay in between. From germline, CDR1 is DFQATT and CDR2 SNEGSKA (reference sequence). The CDR3 bases are TGCAGTGCTAGAGATCTTCCTCGGGACACTGAAGCTTTCTTT. Amino acids: CSARDLPRDTEAFF.

The chain employs TRBV15 and TRBJ1-4; possibly TRBD1 for D (5 bases). V lost 7 bases, J lost 3 bases, and 15 bases lay in between. Germline V gives CDR1 LNHNV, CDR2 YYDKDF (reference sequence). CDR3 length: 15 residues. The CDR3 nucleotides are TGTGCCACCACCGACACCGGGGGGTCTAATGAAAAACTGTTTTTT. Its translation is CATTDTGGSNEKLFF.

Ten or more counts support this clonotype. The chain has TRBV28 and TRBJ2-5, with D maybe TRBD1 (6 bases). This CDR3 contains 14 residues. Germline CDR1 MDHEN, CDR2 SYDVKM. Deletions cut 2 bases from V and 5 bases from J, with 12 bases between. CDR3: CASSLGGGPETQYF. The CDR3 nucleotides are TGTGCCAGCAGTTTAGGGGGCGGCCCGGAGACCCAGTACTTC.

This clonotype was counted many times. The chain links TRBV10-3 to TRBJ2-7; 8 positions agree with TRBD2. Unmatched junction bases numbered 4, after V lost 6 bases and J lost 3 bases. This CDR3 is built from 13 residues. From germline, CDR1 is ENHRY and CDR2 SYGVKD. The CDR3 here is CAISPGTSYEQYF. The DNA for the CDR3 is TGTGCCATCAGCCCCGGGACTAGCTACGAGCAGTACTTC.

This clonotype was seen at least ten times. This chain uses TRBV29-1 with TRBJ2-1; D is perhaps TRBD1 or TRBD2 (5 bases each). CDR1 and CDR2 (germline): SQVTM, ANQGSEA. Trimming cost V 3 bases and J 8 bases, with 14 bases left between them. This CDR3 spans 13 amino acids. The CDR3 bases are TGCAGCGTTGATTCCCGGGGCGTGGATGAGCAGTTCTTC. This gives the protein CSVDSRGVDEQFF.

This clonotype was counted at least ten times. The chain recombines TRBV5-6 with TRBJ2-3; perhaps D is TRBD1 or TRBD2 (5 bases each). The CDR3 has 14 amino acids. CDR1 and CDR2 (germline): SGHDT, YYEEEE. Between the trimmed V and J ends, which lost 2 bases and 3 bases, there was a span of 10 bases. This chain's CDR3 is CASSFRDGTDTQYF. Written as DNA, the CDR3 is TGTGCCAGCAGCTTCCGGGACGGGACAGATACGCAGTATTTT.

This clonotype turned up a few times. J is TRBJ2-7 and V is TRBV20-1; 10 bases are a match to TRBD2. There are 14 residues in the CDR3. With 3 bases clipped from V and 5 bases from J, the junction kept 7 bases outside the gene matches. The V gene's germline CDR1 is DFQATT and CDR2 SNEGSKA (reference sequence). The CDR3 here is CSASSSGSVDEQYF. Here the CDR3 DNA reads TGCAGTGCTAGTTCTAGCGGGAGTGTCGACGAGCAGTACTTC.

The chain is built from TRBV20-1 and TRBJ2-7; D might be TRBD1 or TRBD2, each matching 5 bases. V was cut by 5 bases and J by 6 bases, with 11 bases left in between. The CDR3 consists of 11 residues. The germline CDR1 and CDR2 sequences are DFQATT and SNEGSKA (reference sequence). The CDR3 here is CSAALGGEQYF. The CDR3 region has the DNA TGCAGTGCTGCCCTTGGGGGCGAGCAGTACTTC.

On this clonotype itself: The junction does not match germline at one end; this may be a read error. The chain has TRBV3-1 and TRBJ1-1, with D unclear. CDR3 length equals 11 residues. Germline CDR1 LGHDT, CDR2 YNNKEL (reference sequence). Here the CDR3 reads CASSQDRETHF. The CDR3 DNA follows: TGTGCCAGCAGCCAAGATCGGGAGACCCACTTT.

In its sample, this clonotype was seen many times. The chain uses TRBV7-2 and TRBJ2-7; no clear D. The V end lost 1 base, the J end lost 3 bases, and 13 bases lay between the germline ends. Germline values: CDR1 SGHTA, CDR2 FQGNSA. The CDR3 loop spans 15 amino acids. Written as DNA, the CDR3 is TGTGCCAGCAGCTTAGTGGGTAACACCCACTACGAGCAGTACTTC. The encoded protein is CASSLVGNTHYEQYF.

This clonotype was detected ten times or more. The chain has TRBV9 and TRBJ2-3; D is perhaps TRBD2 (5 bases). Trimming shortened V by 4 bases and J by 5 bases, and 14 bases separated the two germline ends. CDR1 is SGDLS and CDR2 is YYNGEE in the germline V gene. There are 14 residues in the CDR3. CDR3 nucleotides: TGTGCCAGCAGCTCCGGGGAGCCTGGAGATACGCAGTATTTT. Its translation is CASSSGEPGDTQYF. Complete variable domain (other parts from reference TRBV9 and TRBJ2-3): DSGVTQTPKHLITATGQRVTLRCSPRSGDLSVYWYQQSLDQGLQFLIQYYNGEERAKGNILERFSAQQFPDLHSELNLSSLELGDSALYFCASSSGEPGDTQYFGPGTRLTVL.

This clonotype was recorded at least ten times. This sequence joins TRBV4-3 and TRBJ1-1; 7 bases match TRBD1. Looked up from germline, CDR1 is LGHNA and CDR2 is YSLEER. The CDR3 is 13 amino acids. With 0 bases clipped from V and 8 bases from J, the junction kept 3 bases outside the gene matches. The CDR3 nucleotides are TGCGCCAGCAGCCAAGATTTGGGACAGGAAGCTTTCTTT. Its protein product is CASSQDLGQEAFF.